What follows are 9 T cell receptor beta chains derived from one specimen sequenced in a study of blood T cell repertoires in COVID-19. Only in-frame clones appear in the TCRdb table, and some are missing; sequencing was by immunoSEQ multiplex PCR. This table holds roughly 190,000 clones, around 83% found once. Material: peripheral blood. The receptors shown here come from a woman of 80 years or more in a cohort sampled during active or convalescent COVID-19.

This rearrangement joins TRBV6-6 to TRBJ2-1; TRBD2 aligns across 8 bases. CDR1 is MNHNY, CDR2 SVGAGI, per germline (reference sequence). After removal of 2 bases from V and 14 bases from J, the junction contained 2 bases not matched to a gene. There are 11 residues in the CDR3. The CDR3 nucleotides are TGTGCCAGCAGTTACGGGACTAGGAAGTTCTTC. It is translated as CASSYGTRKFF.

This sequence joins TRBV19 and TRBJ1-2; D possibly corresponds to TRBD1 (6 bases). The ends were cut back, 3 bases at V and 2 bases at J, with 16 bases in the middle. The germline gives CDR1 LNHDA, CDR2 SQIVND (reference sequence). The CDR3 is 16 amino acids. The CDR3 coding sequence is TGTGCCAGTAGTATGTGGCAGGGGAAAACAAACTATGGCTACACCTTC. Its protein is CASSMWQGKTNYGYTF.

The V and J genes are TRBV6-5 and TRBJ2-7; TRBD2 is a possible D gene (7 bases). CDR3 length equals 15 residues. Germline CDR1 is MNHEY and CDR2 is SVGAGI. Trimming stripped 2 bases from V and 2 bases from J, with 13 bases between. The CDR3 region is CASSYPIGGAYEQYF. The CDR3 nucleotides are TGTGCCAGCAGTTACCCGATAGGGGGGGCCTACGAGCAGTACTTC.

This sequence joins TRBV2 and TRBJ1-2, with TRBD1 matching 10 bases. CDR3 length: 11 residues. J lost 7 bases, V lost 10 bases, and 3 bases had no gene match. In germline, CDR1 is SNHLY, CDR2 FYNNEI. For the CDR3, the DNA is TGTGCCACCGGGACAGGGGTTGGCTACACCTTC. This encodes CATGTGVGYTF.

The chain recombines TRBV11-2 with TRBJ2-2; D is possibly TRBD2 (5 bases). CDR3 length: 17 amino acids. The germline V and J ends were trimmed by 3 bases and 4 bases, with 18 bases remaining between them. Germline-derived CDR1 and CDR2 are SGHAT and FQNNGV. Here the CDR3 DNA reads TGTGCCAGCAGCTTGACGGCGGGCGTCGGTGCCACCGGGGAGCTGTTTTTT. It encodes CASSLTAGVGATGELFF.

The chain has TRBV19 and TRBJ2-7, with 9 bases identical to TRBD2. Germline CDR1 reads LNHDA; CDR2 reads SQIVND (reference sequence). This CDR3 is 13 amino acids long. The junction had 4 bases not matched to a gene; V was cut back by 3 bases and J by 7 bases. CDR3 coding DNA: TGTGCCAGTAGTATGCTTGCGGGAGGGGAGCAGTACGTC. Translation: CASSMLAGGEQYV.

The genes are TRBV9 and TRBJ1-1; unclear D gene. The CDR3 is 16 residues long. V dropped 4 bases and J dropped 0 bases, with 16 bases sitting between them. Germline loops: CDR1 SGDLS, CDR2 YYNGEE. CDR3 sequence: CASSPRTGLMNTEAFF. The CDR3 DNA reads TGTGCCAGCAGCCCTCGGACGGGATTGATGAACACTGAAGCTTTCTTT.

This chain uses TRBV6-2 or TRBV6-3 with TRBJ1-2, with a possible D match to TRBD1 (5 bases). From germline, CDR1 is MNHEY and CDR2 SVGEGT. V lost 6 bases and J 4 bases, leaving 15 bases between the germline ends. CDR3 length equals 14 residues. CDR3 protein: CASSLAGLGYGYTF. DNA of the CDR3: TGTGCCAGCAGCCTGGCGGGGCTGGGCTATGGCTACACCTTC.

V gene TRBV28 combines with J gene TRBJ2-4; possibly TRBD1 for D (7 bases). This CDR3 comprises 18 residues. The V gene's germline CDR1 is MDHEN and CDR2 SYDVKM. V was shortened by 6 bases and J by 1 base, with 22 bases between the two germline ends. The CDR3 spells CASSYLRGVLQAKNIQYF. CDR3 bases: TGTGCCAGCAGCTACCTCAGGGGGGTCCTTCAGGCCAAAAACATTCAGTACTTC.